The 8 T cell receptor beta chains below come from one sample, sequenced in a study of T cell repertoires in cytomegalovirus infection. TCRdb fed the reads into MiXCR, producing one record per CDR3 protein. Of around 630,000 distinct CDR3 sequences in the sample, roughly 26% are singletons; the top ten hold approximately 8%. The specimen was CD8+ T cells from PBMCs. Receptors originate from a human donor in good health (CMV status not recorded). Some clones in this sample may be carry-over from other donors' samples.

Many counts were recorded for this clonotype. The chain uses TRBV7-3 and TRBJ1-2; D might be TRBD1 (6 bases). The ends were cut back, 1 base at V and 0 bases at J, with 24 bases in the middle. This CDR3 contains 20 residues. Germline CDR1 SGHTA, CDR2 FQGTGA. The CDR3 bases are TGTGCCAGCAGCTTAAGAGTCGGTCTTCAGGGGATAAGCTCTAACTATGGCTACACCTTC. Translating gives CASSLRVGLQGISSNYGYTF.

The chain employs TRBV7-9 and TRBJ2-6, with D possibly matching TRBD1 (6 bases). The CDR3 covers 19 residues. The V end was cut by 2 bases, the J end by 4 bases, with 21 bases between. Germline lookup yields CDR1 SEHNR and CDR2 FQNEAQ (reference sequence). CDR3 residues: CASSLTAPVGAPGANVLTF. In DNA, the CDR3 is TGTGCCAGCAGCTTAACGGCTCCGGTGGGGGCGCCGGGGGCCAACGTCCTGACTTTC.

The chain carries TRBV5-4 and TRBJ2-1; 12 bases line up with TRBD2. CDR1 is SGHNT, CDR2 YYREEE, per germline (reference sequence). The J segment lost 6 bases and the V segment lost 4 bases, leaving 5 bases of the junction unmatched. This CDR3 has 15 amino acids. The CDR3 region has the DNA TGTGCCAGCAGCGTACTAGCGGGGGGCTTCAATGAGCAGTTCTTC. Encoded protein: CASSVLAGGFNEQFF.

This clonotype came up a few times. The chain has TRBV4-1 and TRBJ2-2; D may be TRBD2 (5 bases). With 1 base removed from V and 7 bases from J, the gap between germline ends came to 19 bases. CDR1 is MGHRA, CDR2 YSYEKL, per germline. The CDR3 loop spans 17 amino acids. The CDR3 protein is CASSQVPRGSGFGELFF. CDR3 nucleotide sequence: TGCGCCAGCAGCCAAGTGCCCAGAGGGTCTGGGTTCGGGGAGCTGTTTTTT.

On this clonotype itself: This may be a read error: a much more frequent sequence differs by one nucleotide. The rearrangement uses TRBV7-4 and TRBJ2-1; TRBD2 might be the D (7 bases). Germline loops: CDR1 SGHVT, CDR2 SQSDAQ. The CDR3 length is 14 residues. CDR3 DNA sequence: TGTGCCAACAGCCCTGCCGGGGGGCCAAGCGAGCAGTTCTTC. This encodes CANSPAGGPSEQFF.

The CDR3: CASSFWAGDTEAFF. The CDR3 nucleotides are TGTGCCAGCAGCTTTTGGGCAGGTGACACTGAAGCTTTCTTT. The V and J genes are TRBV5-4 and TRBJ1-1; D gene ambiguous. V lost 2 bases, J lost 3 bases, and 11 bases lay in between. The CDR3 spans 14 residues. The germline CDR1 and CDR2 sequences are SGHNT and YYREEE (reference sequence). The full variable domain, rest sourced from reference TRBV5-4 and TRBJ1-1, is ETGVTQSPTHLIKTRGQQVTLRCSSQSGHNTVSWYQQALGQGPQFIFQYYREEENGRGNFPPRFSGLQFPNYSSELNVNALELDDSALYLCASSFWAGDTEAFFGQGTRLTVV.

This rearrangement joins TRBV29-1 to TRBJ1-1; TRBD1 aligns across 10 bases. Trimming took 4 bases from V and 6 from J; bases not matched to a gene: 8. Germline V gene lookup returns CDR1 SQVTM and CDR2 ANQGSEA. The CDR3 loop spans 14 amino acids. The CDR3 nucleotides are TGCAGCGTTGGTGTGGGGGACAGGGGTCCTGAAGCTTTCTTT. Its translation: CSVGVGDRGPEAFF.

The V and J genes are TRBV29-1 and TRBJ1-1; 9 positions match TRBD1. Germline CDR1 and CDR2: SQVTM and ANQGSEA. Trimming cost V 5 bases and J 5 bases; bases outside gene matches: 6. The length of the CDR3 is 13 residues. The DNA of the CDR3 is TGCAGCGTTCAGACAGGGGGGCGGACTGAAGCTTTCTTT. Its translation is CSVQTGGRTEAFF.